The 30 T cell receptor beta chains given below trace back to one sample, sequenced in a study of cytomegalovirus exposure and HLA in healthy donors. With 60 Vbeta and 13 Jbeta primers, the PCR was carried out. Sequenced by immunoSEQ multiplex PCR; TCRdb stores in-frame clones only, minus some. Of 150,000 to 200,000 clones in the sample, 81% were seen once. Sequencing was performed on PBMCs. The receptor set was obtained from a woman in her twenties or thirties in good health and CMV-seronegative.

The rearrangement uses TRBV28 and TRBJ2-3; 10 bases line up with TRBD2. CDR3 length: 15 amino acids. The ends lost 5 bases at V and 5 bases at J; junction bases unmatched: 7. Germline V CDR1 and CDR2: MDHEN, SYDVKM. The CDR3 DNA reads as TGTGCCAGCAGTCCCCGAGCGGGAGGGCGAGATACGCAGTATTTT. Its translation: CASSPRAGGRDTQYF. Using reference TRBV28 and TRBJ2-3 for the parts outside the CDR3, the full variable domain is DVKVTQSSRYLVKRTGEKVFLECVQDMDHENMFWYRQDPGLGLRLIYFSYDVKMKEKGDIPEGYSVSREKKERFSLILESASTNQTSMYLCASSPRAGGRDTQYFGPGTRLTVL.

This clone appeared a single time. The chain links TRBV11-1 to TRBJ2-7; D is unresolved. Germline V gives CDR1 SGHAT, CDR2 FQDESV (reference sequence). V gave up 1 base and J gave up 3 bases, with 10 bases separating them. The CDR3 consists of 14 residues. The DNA for the CDR3 is TGTGCCAGCAGCTTAGGAGATACTTACTACGAGCAGTACTTC. It encodes CASSLGDTYYEQYF.

The V and J genes are TRBV27 and TRBJ2-1, with D unclear. Germline lookup yields CDR1 MNHEY and CDR2 SMNVEV (reference sequence). The CDR3 extends over 15 amino acids. V lost 5 bases to trimming and J lost 0 bases, with 11 bases between them. The CDR3 bases are TGTGCCAGCAGTCCAGACACCCTCTCCTACAATGAGCAGTTCTTC. Protein sequence: CASSPDTLSYNEQFF.

The chain carries TRBV9 and TRBJ2-2, with no clear D. The CDR3 is 13 residues long. Trimming took 0 bases from V and 7 from J, leaving 7 bases between them. Germline CDR1 and CDR2: SGDLS and YYNGEE. This CDR3 is CASSVESGGELFF. The CDR3 DNA follows: TGTGCCAGCAGCGTAGAGTCGGGCGGGGAGCTGTTTTTT.

This chain links TRBV7-3 with TRBJ2-1, with TRBD2 matching over 15 bases. V lost 3 bases and J lost 4; bases outside the gene matches: 7. The CDR3 runs 18 residues. CDR1 SGHTA and CDR2 FQGTGA come from the germline V gene. DNA for the CDR3: TGTGCCAGCAGCTTCACTTCCGGGACTAGCGGGAGGTACAATGAGCAGTTCTTC. Protein product: CASSFTSGTSGRYNEQFF.

Notes on this clone: The same CDR3 also results from other DNA sequences found in this sample. This chain connects TRBV5-6 to TRBJ2-7; 7 bases line up with TRBD1. There are 14 residues in the CDR3. CDR1 and CDR2 (germline): SGHDT, YYEEEE. V was pared by 0 bases and J by 2 bases, with 2 bases of the junction left unmatched. CDR3 bases: TGTGCCAGCAGCTTGGGGACAGGAGCCTACGAGCAGTACTTC. Translated, it gives CASSLGTGAYEQYF. The complete variable domain, with remaining parts taken from reference TRBV5-6 and TRBJ2-7, reads DAGVTQSPTHLIKTRGQQVTLRCSPKSGHDTVSWYQQALGQGPQFIFQYYEEEERQRGNFPDRFSGHQFPNYSSELNVNALLLGDSALYLCASSLGTGAYEQYFGPGTRLTVT.

The rearrangement uses TRBV6-5 and TRBJ1-6; D remains ambiguous. CDR1 is MNHEY and CDR2 is SVGAGI in the germline V gene. The CDR3 runs to 16 residues. Trimming shortened V by 3 bases and J by 6 bases, and 15 bases separated the two germline ends. CDR3 protein: CASSYGIRGSNSPLHF. CDR3 sequence (DNA): TGTGCCAGCAGTTATGGTATTCGGGGAAGTAATTCACCCCTCCACTTT.

The V call is TRBV4-3, the J call TRBJ2-5; D may be TRBD1 (6 bases). TRBJ2-7 matches the DNA end more closely, so the J call is doubtful. This CDR3 has 14 residues. From germline, CDR1 is LGHNA and CDR2 YSLEER. In nucleotides, the CDR3 is TGCGCCAGCAGCCAAGATAGGGGGTACTACGAGCAGTACTTC. Protein: CASSQDRGYYEQYF.

The chain uses TRBV28 and TRBJ2-1, with 11 bases aligning to TRBD1. V dropped 8 bases and J dropped 0; count of bases not matched to a gene: 0. CDR1 is MDHEN and CDR2 is SYDVKM in the germline V gene. The CDR3 has 14 residues. The CDR3 nucleotides read TGTGCCAGCGGGACAGGGGGCTCCTACAATGAGCAGTTCTTC. It codes for CASGTGGSYNEQFF.

The V gene is TRBV2, the J gene TRBJ2-4; no clear D gene. CDR1 and CDR2 from the germline V gene are SNHLY and FYNNEI. V shed 5 bases and J shed 1 base, with 6 bases lying between them. This CDR3 comprises 13 residues. CDR3 loop: CASSPMAKNIQYF. The CDR3 bases are TGTGCCAGCAGTCCCATGGCCAAAAACATTCAGTACTTC.

Note on this clone: The junction and the germline gene differ at one end; a read error may be behind it. V usage is TRBV7-9 and J usage is TRBJ2-6; perhaps TRBD1 as D (5 bases). Germline CDR1 is SEHNR and CDR2 is FQNEAQ (reference sequence). This CDR3 contains 16 residues. CDR3: CASSHHRDSGANGLTF. The CDR3 DNA follows: TGTGCCAGCAGCCACCACAGAGACTCTGGGGCCAACGGCCTGACTTTC.

In this sample, this clone turned up a few times. This sequence joins TRBV30 and TRBJ1-1; 7 bases match TRBD1. J gave up 4 bases and V 3 bases, and 11 bases lay outside the gene matches. This CDR3 region has 15 residues. The germline CDR1 and CDR2 sequences are GTSNPN and SVGIG (reference sequence). Here the CDR3 DNA reads TGTGCCTGGAGCCGGACAGGTCGGGGGGGCACTGAAGCTTTCTTT. It is translated as CAWSRTGRGGTEAFF.

Worth noting for this clone: Distinct nucleotide sequences in the sample also encode this CDR3. This chain connects TRBV5-6 to TRBJ1-1; D is possibly TRBD1 (5 bases). This CDR3 has 14 residues. Germline loops: CDR1 SGHDT, CDR2 YYEEEE. Trimming stripped 2 bases from V and 1 base from J, with 9 bases between. The CDR3 nucleotides read TGTGCCAGCAGCTTCCGCGACAGGAACACTGAAGCTTTCTTT. Its translation is CASSFRDRNTEAFF.

This chain connects TRBV4-2 to TRBJ2-1; tentative D call: TRBD2 (5 bases). The CDR3 contains 14 residues. V gave up 7 bases and J gave up 0 bases, with 10 bases separating them. Per the germline V gene, CDR1 is LGHNA and CDR2 is YNFKEQ. CDR3 nucleotide sequence: TGTGCCAGCACCCCGGGAAGCTCCTACAATGAGCAGTTCTTC. It yields the protein CASTPGSSYNEQFF.

The CDR3 bases are TGTGCCAGCAGCTTGGGGGCGAAGAGTACTAACTATGGCTACACCTTC. It codes for CASSLGAKSTNYGYTF. The chain uses TRBV5-4 and TRBJ1-2, with D unclear. Germline V CDR1 and CDR2: SGHNT, YYREEE (reference sequence). V lost 0 bases to trimming and J lost 0 bases, with 12 bases between them. The CDR3 is 16 amino acids.

The rearrangement joins TRBV9 to TRBJ1-3; D is ambiguous. Germline loops: CDR1 SGDLS, CDR2 YYNGEE. The CDR3 sequence is 14 residues long. Between the trimmed V and J ends, which lost 4 bases and 0 bases, there was a span of 8 bases. The CDR3 loop is CASSSIHSGNTIYF. CDR3 DNA sequence: TGTGCCAGCAGCTCAATACACTCTGGAAACACCATATATTTT.

This clone was observed once. The rearrangement uses TRBV13 and TRBJ1-1; 7 nucleotides match TRBD1. CDR3 size: 16 residues. Germline trimming cut 5 bases from V and 2 bases from J; bases unmatched to any gene: 11. Germline CDR1 PRHDT, CDR2 FYEKMQ (reference sequence). The CDR3 nucleotides read TGTGCCAGCAGCGACAGGGCGTTCGCAATAAACACTGAAGCTTTCTTT. Protein product: CASSDRAFAINTEAFF. The variable domain in full, completed from reference TRBV13 and TRBJ1-1, reads AAGVIQSPRHLIKEKRETATLKCYPIPRHDTVYWYQQGPGQDPQFLISFYEKMQSDKGSIPDRFSAQQFSDYHSELNMSSLELGDSALYFCASSDRAFAINTEAFFGQGTRLTVV.

This clone appeared once. The chain has TRBV29-1 and TRBJ1-2; 7 nucleotides agree with TRBD1. This CDR3 has 15 residues. Germline trimming cut 3 bases from V and 7 bases from J; bases unmatched to any gene: 14. Germline-derived CDR1 and CDR2 are SQVTM and ANQGSEA. The CDR3 DNA reads TGCAGCGTTGAGGAGGGGGCATCAGTTGGGTCTGGCTACACCTTC. Translating gives CSVEEGASVGSGYTF.

The chain employs TRBV18 and TRBJ2-3, with 10 bases aligning to TRBD2. V shed 6 bases and J 2 bases; nucleotides not matched to a gene: 8. The CDR3 has 16 residues. Germline values: CDR1 KGHSH, CDR2 LQKENI. CDR3 protein: CASSAQLAGSTDTQYF. DNA for the CDR3: TGTGCCAGCTCTGCTCAACTAGCGGGGTCCACAGATACGCAGTATTTT.

The V call is TRBV7-2, the J call TRBJ2-7; perhaps TRBD1 as D (6 bases). Per germline, CDR1 SGHTA and CDR2 FQGNSA. The V and J ends lost 5 bases and 6 bases respectively, with 32 bases between them. The CDR3 runs to 19 residues. CDR3 coding DNA: TGTGCCAGCAGCGCGCCTAGGAAGGGATTGGGGGCCTATGTTGGCGAGCAGTACTTC. Protein: CASSAPRKGLGAYVGEQYF. The full variable domain, rest sourced from reference TRBV7-2 and TRBJ2-7, is GAGVSQSPSNKVTEKGKDVELRCDPISGHTALYWYRQSLGQGLEFLIYFQGNSAPDKSGLPSDRFSAERTGGSVSTLTIQRTQQEDSAVYLCASSAPRKGLGAYVGEQYFGPGTRLTVT.

The chain is built from TRBV11-3 and TRBJ2-2, with 10 bases lining up with TRBD2. Trimming cost V 2 bases and J 1 base; bases outside gene matches: 13. This CDR3 spans 20 amino acids. The germline V gene encodes CDR1 SGHNT and CDR2 YENEEA. The chain's CDR3 is CASSLSLRLGTSENTGELFF. The CDR3 DNA sequence: TGTGCCAGCAGCTTAAGTCTCCGCTTAGGGACTAGCGAGAACACCGGGGAGCTGTTTTTT.

The chain employs TRBV5-1 and TRBJ2-5, with 7 nucleotides matching TRBD2. Unmatched junction bases numbered 0, after V lost 0 bases and J lost 1 base. There are 14 residues in the CDR3. In germline, CDR1 is SGHRS, CDR2 YFSETQ. The CDR3 region is CASSLGGGQETQYF. DNA of the CDR3: TGCGCCAGCAGCTTGGGCGGGGGCCAAGAGACCCAGTACTTC.

In this sample, this clone turned up many times. J is TRBJ2-3 and V is TRBV7-9; 14 bases map to TRBD2. The CDR3 totals 14 residues. The J segment lost 6 bases and the V segment lost 8 bases, leaving 4 bases of the junction unmatched. Germline-derived CDR1 and CDR2 are SEHNR and FQNEAQ (reference sequence). CDR3 region: CASQTSGGADTQYF. In nucleotides, the CDR3 is TGTGCCAGCCAGACTAGCGGGGGGGCCGATACGCAGTATTTT.

This clone was recorded only once. The CDR3 spells CASSLGLGAQETQYF. Written as DNA, the CDR3 is TGTGCCAGCAGCTTGGGCCTAGGGGCCCAAGAGACCCAGTACTTC. The chain joins TRBV7-2 to TRBJ2-5, with D perhaps TRBD1 (5 bases). This CDR3 region has 15 residues. The V gene's germline CDR1 is SGHTA and CDR2 FQGNSA. The V and J ends lost 3 bases and 1 base respectively, with 12 bases between them.

The genes are TRBV28 and TRBJ1-2; 8 bases agree with TRBD1. The CDR3 is 15 residues long. In germline, CDR1 is MDHEN, CDR2 SYDVKM. V dropped 4 bases and J dropped 1; count of bases not matched to a gene: 5. This chain's CDR3 is CASSSGTGLNYGYTF. Here the CDR3 DNA reads TGTGCCAGCAGTTCCGGGACAGGACTTAACTATGGCTACACCTTC.

The chain combines TRBV6-1 with TRBJ2-7, with TRBD1 matching over 7 bases. With V trimmed by 2 bases and J by 1 base, 11 bases remained unmatched. This CDR3 has 17 residues. CDR1 is MNHNS and CDR2 is SASEGT in the germline V gene. The CDR3 is CASSEIEGADLSYEQYF. The CDR3 coding sequence is TGTGCCAGCAGTGAAATCGAGGGGGCGGATCTATCCTACGAGCAGTACTTC.

The gene calls are TRBV10-3 and TRBJ1-5, with 9 bases that match TRBD1. The ends lost 10 bases at V and 1 base at J; junction bases unmatched: 5. CDR1 is ENHRY, CDR2 SYGVKD, per germline. The length of the CDR3 is 14 residues. CDR3 region: CATRQGDSNQPQHF. The CDR3 DNA reads TGTGCCACAAGACAGGGGGACAGCAATCAGCCCCAGCATTTT.

The chain links TRBV11-3 to TRBJ2-7, with TRBD1 as a possible D gene (6 bases). Trimming took off 5 bases at V and 3 bases at J, with 17 bases between the two ends. The V gene's germline CDR1 is SGHNT and CDR2 YENEEA. This CDR3 spans 15 amino acids. The CDR3 sequence: CASSVAGVPFYEQYF. CDR3 nucleotide sequence: TGTGCCAGCAGCGTCGCAGGGGTCCCTTTCTACGAGCAGTACTTC.

The V call is TRBV11-2, the J call TRBJ2-3, with TRBD2 matching 9 bases. Germline values: CDR1 SGHAT, CDR2 FQNNGV. The V gene end was trimmed by 4 bases and the J gene end by 2 bases; junction bases not matched to a gene: 7. The CDR3 contains 16 residues. This chain's CDR3 is CASSSLAGQHTDTQYF. CDR3 nucleotides: TGTGCCAGCAGCTCCCTAGCGGGACAGCACACAGATACGCAGTATTTT.

V and J are TRBV29-1 and TRBJ1-4, with D possibly matching TRBD1 (5 bases). The CDR3 totals 15 residues. The V gene's germline CDR1 is SQVTM and CDR2 ANQGSEA. The V and J ends lost 0 bases and 7 bases respectively, with 15 bases between them. In DNA form, the CDR3 reads TGCAGCGTTGAAGATCAATCCCTGGGGGGTGAAAAACTGTTTTTT. Its protein is CSVEDQSLGGEKLFF.